A single sample is the source of the 12 T cell receptor beta chains below, sequenced in a study of cytomegalovirus exposure and HLA in healthy donors. Use of 60 Vbeta and 13 Jbeta primers characterized the PCR. Assay used: immunoSEQ multiplex PCR; TCRdb lists only in-frame clones, some missing. The sample shows about 120,000 clones, roughly 80% of them seen only once. The specimen sequenced was PBMCs. These receptors all come from a man aged 30 to 45 in good health and CMV-seropositive.

The chain employs TRBV25-1 and TRBJ2-3, with TRBD2 matching over 7 bases. The CDR3 is made up of 14 amino acids. The trim removed 8 bases at V and 4 bases at J, leaving 9 bases unmatched. From germline, CDR1 is MGHDK and CDR2 SYGVNS. Here the CDR3 DNA reads TGTGCCAGCGAAAACCAGCGGGGCTCAGATACGCAGTATTTT. This translates into CASENQRGSDTQYF.

This chain connects TRBV30 to TRBJ1-1; D unresolved. Trimming left V 0 bases short and J 3 bases short, with 8 bases between. CDR1 is GTSNPN and CDR2 is SVGIG in the germline V gene (reference sequence). The CDR3 is made up of 13 amino acids. CDR3 protein: CAWSVVSYTEAFF. The CDR3 DNA follows: TGTGCCTGGAGTGTTGTCAGTTACACTGAAGCTTTCTTT.

The chain joins TRBV2 to TRBJ1-1; D is ambiguous. V lost 4 bases to trimming and J lost 1 base, with 7 bases between them. The CDR3 runs to 13 residues. The V gene's germline CDR1 is SNHLY and CDR2 FYNNEI. Here the CDR3 DNA reads TGTGCCAGCAGTGCCCCAGAGAACACTGAAGCTTTCTTT. As protein: CASSAPENTEAFF.

This clone was observed a single time. The chain recombines TRBV14 with TRBJ1-1; the D gene is possibly TRBD1 (5 bases). Trimming pared 4 bases from V and 1 base from J, leaving 7 bases between. CDR3 length: 13 residues. The germline V gene encodes CDR1 SGHDN and CDR2 FVKESK. This CDR3 is CASSLQGNTEAFF. CDR3 nucleotides: TGTGCCAGCAGCCTCCAGGGGAACACTGAAGCTTTCTTT.

The chain couples TRBV5-6 to TRBJ1-2; no clear D. CDR3 size: 18 residues. Trimming took off 1 base at V and 0 bases at J, with 19 bases between the two ends. Germline V gene sequence: CDR1 SGHDT, CDR2 YYEEEE. CDR3: CASSLRGRLAATNYGYTF. CDR3 sequence (DNA): TGTGCCAGCAGCTTGCGCGGTCGGTTGGCAGCCACTAACTATGGCTACACCTTC.

This clone was counted between two and nine times. The gene calls are TRBV13 and TRBJ2-7; 9 nucleotides agree with TRBD1. Germline CDR1 is PRHDT and CDR2 is FYEKMQ (reference sequence). J lost 6 bases, V lost 5 bases, and 5 bases had no gene match. The CDR3 is 13 residues long. The CDR3 region is CASSHLQGAEQYF. CDR3 in DNA: TGTGCCAGCAGCCATCTACAGGGGGCCGAGCAGTACTTC.

This sequence joins TRBV6-5 and TRBJ1-1; the D gene is possibly TRBD1 (6 bases). V was clipped by 2 bases and J by 6 bases, with 10 bases between them. Germline CDR1 MNHEY, CDR2 SVGAGI. The CDR3 has 13 amino acids. The CDR3 is CASSYRGASEAFF. CDR3 nucleotides: TGTGCCAGCAGTTACCGGGGGGCCTCTGAAGCTTTCTTT.

This chain uses TRBV6-1 with TRBJ1-1, with D unclear. There are 11 residues in the CDR3. With 0 bases removed from V and 11 bases from J, the gap between germline ends came to 7 bases. Germline V CDR1 and CDR2: MNHNS, SASEGT. Here the CDR3 reads CASSEAVGAFF. CDR3 in DNA: TGTGCCAGCAGTGAAGCGGTCGGGGCTTTCTTT.

The rearrangement uses TRBV4-1 and TRBJ1-1; D uncertain. V was shortened by 2 bases and J by 4 bases, with 14 bases between the two germline ends. Germline loops: CDR1 MGHRA, CDR2 YSYEKL. The CDR3 consists of 15 residues. CDR3 in amino acids: CASSQISLRSTEAFF. The CDR3 nucleotides are TGCGCCAGCAGCCAAATAAGTTTGCGATCCACTGAAGCTTTCTTT.

The rearrangement links TRBV2 to TRBJ2-5; 9 bases are a match to TRBD1. From germline, CDR1 is SNHLY and CDR2 FYNNEI. The V gene end was trimmed by 2 bases and the J gene end by 2 bases; junction bases not matched to a gene: 3. The CDR3 runs 15 residues. The CDR3 here is CASSEWGTGQETQYF. In nucleotides, the CDR3 is TGTGCCAGCAGTGAATGGGGGACAGGGCAAGAGACCCAGTACTTC.

This clone was picked up many times. The rearrangement joins TRBV5-8 to TRBJ1-6; D uncertain. V lost 5 bases to trimming and J lost 4 bases, with 7 bases between them. CDR3 length: 13 amino acids. Germline values: CDR1 SGHTS, CDR2 YDEGEE. The CDR3, as DNA: TGTGCCAGCAGTCGGAGATATAATTCACCCCTCCACTTT. Its protein is CASSRRYNSPLHF. The entire variable domain, with the rest obtained from reference TRBV5-8 and TRBJ1-6, is as follows: EAGVTQSPTHLIKTRGQQATLRCSPISGHTSVYWYQQALGLGLQFLLWYDEGEERNRGNFPPRFSGRQFPNYSSELNVNALELEDSALYLCASSRRYNSPLHFGNGTRLTVT.

This chain uses TRBV9 with TRBJ2-2; 9 bases are shared with TRBD1. The CDR3 covers 15 residues. Per the germline V gene, CDR1 is SGDLS and CDR2 is YYNGEE. V shed 3 bases and J 5 bases; nucleotides not matched to a gene: 5. The CDR3 DNA follows: TGTGCCAGCAGCGATACAGGGGGCAGAACCGGGGAGCTGTTTTTT. It codes for CASSDTGGRTGELFF.